This TCR beta chain was recorded in a study of shared clonotypes between healthy human individuals. V was pared by 2 bases and J by 4 bases, with 17 bases between. The germline V gene encodes CDR1 SGHVS and CDR2 FQNEAQ. There are 16 residues in the CDR3. Assay used: immunoSEQ multiplex PCR; TCRdb lists only in-frame clones, some missing. The sample lists roughly 2.2 million clones; approximately 93% were seen once. The origin of this receptor is a man aged 18 to 29 in good health. Some clones in this sample may be carry-over from other donors' samples. Sequenced: naive CD4+ T cells from PBMCs. Indicated subset: CD45RA+ positively selected. J is TRBJ1-2 and V is TRBV7-8, with D perhaps TRBD1 (6 bases). CDR3 region: CASSLKQGTRSYGYTF. The DNA for the CDR3 is TGTGCCAGCAGCTTAAAGCAGGGGACCCGGAGCTATGGCTACACCTTC. Combining the CDR3 with reference TRBV7-8 and TRBJ1-2 gives the whole variable domain GAGVSQSPRYKVAKRGQDVALRCDPISGHVSLFWYQQALGQGPEFLTYFQNEAQLDKSGLPSDRFFAERPEGSVSTLKIQRTQQEDSAVYLCASSLKQGTRSYGYTFGSGTRLTVV.